This T cell receptor beta chain was recorded in a study of blood T cells in healthy people across ages. The second PCR ran about 6 to 12 cycles with a sample-barcoded 5' primer and J-beta primers. In TCRdb, the 5' RACE reads were re-called with MiXCR into one record per CDR3 protein. The sample contains 1 million or so distinct CDR3 sequences, about 25% of which appear only once. The same sample was also used in a study of T cells of mothers and their children.

The origin of this receptor is a girl aged 2 to 10 in good health. Sequencing was carried out using blood.

In DNA form, the CDR3 reads TGTGCCAGCACCAAAACCGGGGGGGGCCTCACAGATACGCAGTATTTT. Its translation is CASTKTGGGLTDTQYF. V and J are TRBV6-1 and TRBJ2-3; the match to TRBD2 covers 8 bases. The trim removed 7 bases at V and 2 bases at J, leaving 11 bases unmatched. There are 16 residues in the CDR3. Germline CDR1 MNHNS, CDR2 SASEGT.